Below, 17 T cell receptor beta chains from the same sample are listed, as sequenced in a study of T cells expressing NK-cell markers. Reanalyzing the 5' RACE reads, TCRdb keeps one entry per CDR3 protein, without DNA. Here the sample table reports roughly 350,000 distinct CDR3 sequences. Sequencing was done on a sample of blood T cells: a sorted CD56 or NKG2C T cell subset, CD4+ or CD8+ T cells, or bulk PBMC T cells (not recorded which). Receptor source: a man aged 18-69 years in good health.

The chain employs TRBV28 and TRBJ1-5. The CDR3 has 11 residues. Germline lookup yields CDR1 MDHEN and CDR2 SYDVKM. The CDR3 protein is CASSGFQPQHF.

This chain uses TRBV6-1 with TRBJ2-1; the D gene TCRdb calls, TRBD1, cannot be checked with no DNA. The length of the CDR3 is 13 residues. In germline, CDR1 is MNHNS, CDR2 SASEGT. CDR3: CASNVQGMNEQFF.

The chain is built from TRBV12-3 or TRBV12-4 and TRBJ2-3; lacking DNA, the TRBD2 call made by TCRdb goes unchecked. The CDR3 length is 15 residues. The CDR3 protein is CASSLTTSGGDTQYF.

V usage is TRBV11-1 and J usage is TRBJ1-1; TCRdb lists TRBD1, though no DNA is available to test this call. The germline CDR1 and CDR2 sequences are SGHAT and FQDESV (reference sequence). The CDR3 extends over 18 amino acids. The CDR3 here is CASSLLGGQGATNTEAFF.

The genes are TRBV5-1 and TRBJ1-6. The CDR3 has 13 amino acids. Germline CDR1 and CDR2: SGHRS and YFSETQ. The CDR3 is CASSLNQNSPLHF.

The V call is TRBV5-1, the J call TRBJ2-7; TCRdb returns TRBD1, unconfirmable since there is no DNA. Germline V gene data show CDR1 as SGHRS and CDR2 as YFSETQ. The CDR3 has 18 residues. The CDR3 here is CASSYRSLPQGPTYEQYF.

The chain uses TRBV7-6 and TRBJ2-1. CDR1 and CDR2 from the germline V gene are SGHVS and FNYEAQ. The CDR3 contains 14 residues. The CDR3 loop reads CASSLVGFDNEQFF. Full variable domain (missing parts from reference TRBV7-6 and TRBJ2-1): GAGVSQSPRYKVTKRGQDVALRCDPISGHVSLYWYRQALGQGPEFLTYFNYEAQQDKSGLPNDRFSAERPEGSISTLTIQRTEQRDSAMYRCASSLVGFDNEQFFGPGTRLTVL.

J is TRBJ2-5 and V is TRBV11-2; TCRdb picks TRBD2, but there is no DNA to check that call. The CDR3 extends over 18 amino acids. Germline-derived CDR1 and CDR2 are SGHAT and FQNNGV. CDR3 amino acids: CASRPRGLSGLAWETQYF.

CDR3 region: CASSDYRVGNTIYF. This chain joins TRBV7-2 and TRBJ1-3; the TCRdb D gene call, TRBD1, has no DNA to confirm it. CDR3 length: 14 amino acids. The germline V gene has CDR1 SGHTA and CDR2 FQGNSA.

The gene calls are TRBV3-1 and TRBJ2-7. The CDR3 covers 13 residues. Germline CDR1 reads LGHDT; CDR2 reads YNNKEL (reference sequence). CDR3 protein: CASSHGRRTEQYF.

The CDR3 is CASRRGEPRYEQYF. This chain links TRBV27 with TRBJ2-7; TCRdb outputs TRBD1, but without DNA this stays unchecked. The germline V gene has CDR1 MNHEY and CDR2 SMNVEV (reference sequence). The length of the CDR3 is 14 residues.

The gene calls are TRBV28 and TRBJ1-5; TCRdb lists TRBD1, though no DNA is available to test this call. The length of the CDR3 is 16 residues. Germline CDR1 is MDHEN and CDR2 is SYDVKM. CDR3: CASSFYLGGAHQPQHF.

J is TRBJ1-2 and V is TRBV5-1; the TCRdb call, TRBD1, lacks DNA for checking. This CDR3 spans 13 amino acids. CDR1 is SGHRS and CDR2 is YFSETQ in the germline V gene. This CDR3 is CASSRDRVIGYTF.

The genes are TRBV9 and TRBJ2-7. In germline, CDR1 is SGDLS, CDR2 YYNGEE. The CDR3 is 15 residues long. The CDR3 sequence is CASSADWPETYEQYF.

J is TRBJ1-5 and V is TRBV10-3; TCRdb names TRBD1, which stays unverified in the absence of DNA. The CDR3 is 15 amino acids. The germline V gene encodes CDR1 ENHRY and CDR2 SYGVKD. CDR3 sequence reads: CAISPGHLGDQPQHF.

The chain recombines TRBV6-5 with TRBJ2-3. The CDR3 is 16 amino acids. Looked up from germline, CDR1 is MNHEY and CDR2 is SVGAGI. CDR3 protein: CASSYGFGSGTDTQYF.

The V and J genes are TRBV2 and TRBJ2-7; TCRdb picks TRBD2, but there is no DNA to check that call. The germline CDR1 and CDR2 sequences are SNHLY and FYNNEI. The CDR3 is made up of 15 amino acids. CDR3 residues: CASSDIDSGVDEQYF. Filled out from reference TRBV2 and TRBJ2-7, the complete variable domain reads EPEVTQTPSHQVTQMGQEVILRCVPISNHLYFYWYRQILGQKVEFLVSFYNNEISEKSEIFDDQFSVERPDGSNFTLKIRSTKLEDSAMYFCASSDIDSGVDEQYFGPGTRLTVT.